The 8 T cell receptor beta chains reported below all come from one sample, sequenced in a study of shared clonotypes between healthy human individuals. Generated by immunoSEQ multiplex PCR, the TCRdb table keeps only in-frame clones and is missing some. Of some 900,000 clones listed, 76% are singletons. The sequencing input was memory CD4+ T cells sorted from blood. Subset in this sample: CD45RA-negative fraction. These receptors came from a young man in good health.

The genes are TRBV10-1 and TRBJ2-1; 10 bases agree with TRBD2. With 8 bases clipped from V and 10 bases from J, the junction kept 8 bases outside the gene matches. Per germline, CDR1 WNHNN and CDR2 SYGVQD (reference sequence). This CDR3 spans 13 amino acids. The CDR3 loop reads CASGTSAGREQFF. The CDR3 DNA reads TGCGCCAGCGGGACTAGCGCAGGAAGGGAGCAGTTCTTC.

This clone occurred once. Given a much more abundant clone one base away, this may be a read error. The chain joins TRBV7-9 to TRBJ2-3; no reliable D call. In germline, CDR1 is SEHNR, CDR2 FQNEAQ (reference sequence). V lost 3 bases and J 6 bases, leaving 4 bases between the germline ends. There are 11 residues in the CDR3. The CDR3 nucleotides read TGTGCCAGCAGCTTGAGGGATACGCAGTATTTT. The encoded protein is CASSLRDTQYF.

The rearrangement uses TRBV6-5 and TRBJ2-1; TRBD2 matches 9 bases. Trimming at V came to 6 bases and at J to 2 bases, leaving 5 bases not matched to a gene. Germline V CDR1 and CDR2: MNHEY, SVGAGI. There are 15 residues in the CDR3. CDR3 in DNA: TGTGCCAGCAGGTATAGCGGGAGTGCCTACAATGAGCAGTTCTTC. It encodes CASRYSGSAYNEQFF.

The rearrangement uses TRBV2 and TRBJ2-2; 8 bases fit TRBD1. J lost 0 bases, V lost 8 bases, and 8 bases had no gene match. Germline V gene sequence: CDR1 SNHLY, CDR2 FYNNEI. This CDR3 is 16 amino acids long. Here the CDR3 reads CASADRGLTNTGELFF. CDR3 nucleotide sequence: TGTGCCAGCGCTGACAGGGGCCTTACGAACACCGGGGAGCTGTTTTTT.

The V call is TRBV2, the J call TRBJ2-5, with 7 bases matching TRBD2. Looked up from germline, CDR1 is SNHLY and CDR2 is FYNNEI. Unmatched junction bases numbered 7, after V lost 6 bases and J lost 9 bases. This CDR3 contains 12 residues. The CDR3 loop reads CASRGEGVAQYF. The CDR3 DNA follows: TGTGCCAGCAGAGGGGAGGGAGTAGCCCAGTACTTC.

CDR3 sequence (DNA): TGTGCCAGCAGTGGACAGGGGCGGACCGGGGAGCTGTTTTTT. Protein sequence: CASSGQGRTGELFF. V gene TRBV6-4 combines with J gene TRBJ2-2; 8 bases match TRBD1. Germline trimming cut 4 bases from V and 5 bases from J; bases unmatched to any gene: 3. The germline V gene encodes CDR1 MRHNA and CDR2 SNTAGT. There are 14 residues in the CDR3.

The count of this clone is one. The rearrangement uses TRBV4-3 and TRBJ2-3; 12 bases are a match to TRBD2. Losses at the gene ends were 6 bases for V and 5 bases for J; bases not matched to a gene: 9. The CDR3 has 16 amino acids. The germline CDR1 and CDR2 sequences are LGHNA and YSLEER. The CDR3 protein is CASSSGLAGFEDTQYF. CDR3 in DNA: TGCGCCAGCAGTTCCGGACTAGCGGGATTCGAAGATACGCAGTATTTT.

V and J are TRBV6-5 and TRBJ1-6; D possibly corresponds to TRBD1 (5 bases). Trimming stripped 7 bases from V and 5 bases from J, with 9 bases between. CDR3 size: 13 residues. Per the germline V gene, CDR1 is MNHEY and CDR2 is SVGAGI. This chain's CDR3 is CASTETDNSPLHF. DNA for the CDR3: TGTGCCAGCACCGAGACAGATAATTCACCCCTCCACTTT.